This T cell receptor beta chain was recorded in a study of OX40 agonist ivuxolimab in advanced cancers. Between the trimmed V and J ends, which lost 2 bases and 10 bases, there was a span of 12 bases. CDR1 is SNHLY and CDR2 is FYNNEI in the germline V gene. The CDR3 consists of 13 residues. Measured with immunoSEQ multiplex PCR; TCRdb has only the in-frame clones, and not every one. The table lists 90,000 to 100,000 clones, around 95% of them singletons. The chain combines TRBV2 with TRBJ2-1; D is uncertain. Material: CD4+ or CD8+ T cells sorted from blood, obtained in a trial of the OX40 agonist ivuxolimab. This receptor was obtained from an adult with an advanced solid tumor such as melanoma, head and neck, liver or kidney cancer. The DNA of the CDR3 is TGTGCCAGCAGTGAAAGCCGGAGATTCGAGCAGTTCTTC. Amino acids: CASSESRRFEQFF.